Following are 20 T cell receptor beta chains from one sample sequenced in a study of cytomegalovirus exposure and HLA in healthy donors. The PCR was carried out with 60 Vbeta primers and 13 Jbeta primers. Repertoires were generated with immunoSEQ multiplex PCR, while TCRdb's copy carries only in-frame clones and drops some. Altogether about 180,000 clones are present, over 75% being singletons, with the ten largest covering 2% to 2.5%. Sequencing was done on a sample of PBMCs. The receptors originated from a man in his sixties in good health and CMV-seronegative.

The V gene is TRBV9, the J gene TRBJ1-1, with D perhaps TRBD1 (5 bases). The length of the CDR3 is 18 residues. CDR1 and CDR2 from the germline V gene are SGDLS and YYNGEE. V lost 2 bases and J lost 3, with 23 bases in between. This CDR3 is CASSVGGDLTQSDTEAFF. The CDR3 nucleotides are TGTGCCAGCAGCGTGGGAGGGGATTTAACCCAATCGGACACTGAAGCTTTCTTT.

The CDR3 sequence is CASRVTTGSYEQYF. The CDR3 DNA reads TGTGCCAGCAGAGTGACTACAGGGTCCTACGAGCAGTACTTC. The chain uses TRBV2 and TRBJ2-7, with D possibly TRBD1 on 6 matching bases. The V gene's germline CDR1 is SNHLY and CDR2 FYNNEI. This CDR3 region has 14 residues. Trimming took off 6 bases at V and 1 base at J, with 13 bases between the two ends. Full variable domain (rest looked up from reference TRBV2 and TRBJ2-7): EPEVTQTPSHQVTQMGQEVILRCVPISNHLYFYWYRQILGQKVEFLVSFYNNEISEKSEIFDDQFSVERPDGSNFTLKIRSTKLEDSAMYFCASRVTTGSYEQYFGPGTRLTVT.

This chain joins TRBV7-2 and TRBJ2-5; a weak D match, TRBD1 (6 bases). CDR3 length: 15 amino acids. Trimming removed 5 bases from V and 7 bases from J, with 20 bases in between. The germline CDR1 and CDR2 sequences are SGHTA and FQGNSA. DNA for the CDR3: TGTGCCAGCAGCCTCCCCCGGGCCAGAGGGGGGACCCAGTACTTC. Translating it yields CASSLPRARGGTQYF.

The gene calls are TRBV6-6 and TRBJ2-5, with 11 bases identical to TRBD1. The J call may be mistaken, given a closer DNA end match to TRBJ2-7. This CDR3 comprises 13 residues. Germline CDR1 is MNHNY and CDR2 is SVGAGI (reference sequence). CDR3 nucleotide sequence: TGTGCCAGCAGGGACAGGGGGCTGGACGAGCAGTACTTC. Amino acids: CASRDRGLDEQYF.

The chain combines TRBV28 with TRBJ1-4, with TRBD1 matching over 11 bases. CDR1 is MDHEN and CDR2 is SYDVKM in the germline V gene. The CDR3 is 16 residues long. V shed 4 bases, J shed 10 bases, and the junction held 11 bases outside the gene matches. CDR3 sequence: CASSSGQGASFGKLFF. In DNA, the CDR3 is TGTGCCAGCAGTTCTGGACAGGGGGCATCATTCGGAAAACTGTTTTTT.

The chain joins TRBV29-1 to TRBJ1-1, with D possibly TRBD1 on 6 matching bases. The length of the CDR3 is 13 residues. Deletions cut 6 bases from V and 2 bases from J, with 13 bases between. Germline V lookup: CDR1 SQVTM, CDR2 ANQGSEA. CDR3 region: CSVPQGPNTEAFF. CDR3 DNA: TGCAGCGTCCCACAGGGACCCAACACTGAAGCTTTCTTT.

This chain uses TRBV7-7 with TRBJ2-2; D may be TRBD1 (5 bases). CDR3 size: 13 residues. Trimming took 3 bases from V and 5 from J, leaving 7 bases between them. CDR1 and CDR2 from the germline V gene are SSHAT and FNYEAQ (reference sequence). CDR3 DNA sequence: TGTGCCAGCAGCTTGGGGCCGACCGGGGAGCTGTTTTTT. Its translation is CASSLGPTGELFF.

In the case of this clone: A junction end diverges from the germline sequence, so it may reflect a read error. This chain uses TRBV6-1 with TRBJ2-1; 8 bases map to TRBD2. The germline V gene encodes CDR1 MNHNS and CDR2 SASEGT. CDR3 length equals 11 residues. In DNA form, the CDR3 reads TGTGCCAGCAGTCGGCGGACTAGCTTAGTCTTC. Translating it yields CASSRRTSLVF.

V is TRBV9 and J is TRBJ1-2; no firm D call. This CDR3 contains 12 residues. Between the trimmed V and J ends, which lost 0 bases and 8 bases, there was a span of 8 bases. The germline V gene encodes CDR1 SGDLS and CDR2 YYNGEE. Here the CDR3 DNA reads TGTGCCAGCAGCGTAGTGGGCACAGGCTACACCTTC. Its translation: CASSVVGTGYTF.

This chain joins TRBV15 and TRBJ1-5; 10 bases are a match to TRBD1. CDR1 and CDR2 from the germline V gene are LNHNV and YYDKDF (reference sequence). There are 16 residues in the CDR3. V shed 1 base, J shed 7 bases, and the junction held 7 bases outside the gene matches. The CDR3 DNA reads TGTGCCACCAGCAGAGGGGGGACAGGGGTTTACCAGCCCCAGCATTTT. It encodes CATSRGGTGVYQPQHF.

The chain couples TRBV2 to TRBJ2-1, with 8 bases aligning to TRBD2. This CDR3 is 15 amino acids long. Trimming cost V 0 bases and J 6 bases; bases outside gene matches: 4. From germline, CDR1 is SNHLY and CDR2 FYNNEI. CDR3 protein: CASSEAGLAGNEQFF. Written as DNA, the CDR3 is TGTGCCAGCAGTGAAGCCGGACTAGCAGGCAATGAGCAGTTCTTC.

A few counts support this clone. The CDR3 loop is CASSFSSGGAPGDTQYF. CDR3 DNA: TGCGCCAGCAGCTTCTCTAGCGGGGGGGCCCCCGGAGATACGCAGTATTTT. The chain has TRBV5-1 and TRBJ2-3; 12 nucleotides align to TRBD2. The germline V gene has CDR1 SGHRS and CDR2 YFSETQ. The CDR3 runs to 17 residues. The J segment lost 5 bases and the V segment lost 2 bases, leaving 9 bases of the junction unmatched.

In this sample, this clone turned up once. This chain joins TRBV10-3 and TRBJ1-4; no reliable D call. V was cut by 0 bases and J by 5 bases, with 7 bases left in between. Germline lookup yields CDR1 ENHRY and CDR2 SYGVKD. This CDR3 contains 14 residues. CDR3 amino acids: CAISESTDNEKLFF. CDR3 sequence (DNA): TGTGCCATCAGTGAGTCCACAGACAATGAAAAACTGTTTTTT.

The chain links TRBV25-1 to TRBJ2-2; 14 positions agree with TRBD2. The CDR3 sequence is 18 residues long. J was trimmed by 0 bases and V by 4 bases; bases with no gene match: 4. Looked up from germline, CDR1 is MGHDK and CDR2 is SYGVNS. CDR3: CASSGTSGGSANTGELFF. The CDR3 nucleotides read TGTGCCAGCAGTGGGACTAGCGGGGGGAGTGCGAACACCGGGGAGCTGTTTTTT.

The genes are TRBV5-4 and TRBJ2-5; D might be TRBD2 (5 bases). CDR1 is SGHNT, CDR2 YYREEE, per germline (reference sequence). Trimming removed 0 bases from V and 4 bases from J, with 7 bases in between. The CDR3 runs 13 residues. The CDR3, as DNA: TGTGCCAGCAGCTTGGCCGGGGTAGAGACCCAGTACTTC. It translates to CASSLAGVETQYF.

This clone was seen only once. This chain joins TRBV25-1 and TRBJ2-3; 13 nucleotides align to TRBD2. J gave up 4 bases and V 3 bases, and 7 bases lay outside the gene matches. The CDR3 sequence is 17 residues long. Germline V gene sequence: CDR1 MGHDK, CDR2 SYGVNS. The DNA for the CDR3 is TGTGCCAGCAGTGACAAGGGACTAGCGGGGTCCTCAGATACGCAGTATTTT. Protein sequence: CASSDKGLAGSSDTQYF.

The rearrangement joins TRBV18 to TRBJ2-1; D is uncertain. V lost 3 bases, J lost 1 base, and 10 bases lay in between. CDR1 and CDR2 (germline): KGHSH, LQKENI. This CDR3 is built from 15 residues. CDR3 DNA sequence: TGTGCCAGCTCACCCCCGGAGCGTTCCTACAATGAGCAGTTCTTC. This gives the protein CASSPPERSYNEQFF.

V gene TRBV4-1 combines with J gene TRBJ2-5; 7 nucleotides line up with TRBD1. The CDR3 loop spans 17 amino acids. Germline assignment: CDR1 MGHRA and CDR2 YSYEKL. Trimming cost V 5 bases and J 3 bases; bases outside gene matches: 15. The CDR3 loop is CASSKGEGQSQEETQYF. The CDR3 DNA reads TGCGCCAGCAGCAAGGGCGAGGGACAGTCTCAGGAAGAGACCCAGTACTTC.

The J gene is TRBJ1-4, the V gene TRBV7-9; D perhaps matches TRBD1 (5 bases). Germline V gene sequence: CDR1 SEHNR, CDR2 FQNEAQ (reference sequence). The length of the CDR3 is 15 residues. V was trimmed by 5 bases and J by 7 bases, leaving 17 bases between them. CDR3 bases: TGTGCCAGCAGCCCCGACGGGAGCGGGGGTGAAAAACTGTTTTTT. It yields the protein CASSPDGSGGEKLFF.

The chain joins TRBV2 to TRBJ1-6, with a tentative D call TRBD1 (5 bases). The V end lost 6 bases, the J end lost 7 bases, and 16 bases lay between the germline ends. The CDR3 consists of 15 residues. Per the germline V gene, CDR1 is SNHLY and CDR2 is FYNNEI. The CDR3 DNA is TGTGCCAGCAGGGAGCAGGGTCCTCCGAATTCACCCCTCCACTTT. It codes for CASREQGPPNSPLHF.